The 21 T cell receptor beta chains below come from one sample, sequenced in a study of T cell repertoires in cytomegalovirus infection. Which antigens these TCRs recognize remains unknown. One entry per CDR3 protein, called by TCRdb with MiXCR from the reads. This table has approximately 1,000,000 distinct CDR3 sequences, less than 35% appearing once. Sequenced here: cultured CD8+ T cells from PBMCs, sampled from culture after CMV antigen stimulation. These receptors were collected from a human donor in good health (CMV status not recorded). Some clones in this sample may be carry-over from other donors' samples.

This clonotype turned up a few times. This CDR3 is CASTQPGWNTEAFF. The CDR3 region has the DNA TGTGCCAGCACTCAACCAGGGTGGAACACTGAAGCTTTCTTT. The chain is built from TRBV6-6 and TRBJ1-1, with D perhaps TRBD1 (5 bases). The ends were cut back, 7 bases at V and 1 base at J, with 13 bases in the middle. Germline values: CDR1 MNHNY, CDR2 SVGAGI (reference sequence). The CDR3 has 14 amino acids.

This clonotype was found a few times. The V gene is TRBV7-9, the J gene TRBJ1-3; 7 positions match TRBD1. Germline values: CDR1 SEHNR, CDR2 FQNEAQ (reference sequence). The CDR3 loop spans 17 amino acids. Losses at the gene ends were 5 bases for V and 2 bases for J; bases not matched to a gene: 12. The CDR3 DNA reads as TGTGCCAGCAGCCTCAAAGGACAGGCTTTACCTGGAAACACCATATATTTT. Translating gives CASSLKGQALPGNTIYF.

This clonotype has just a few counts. Written as DNA, the CDR3 is TGTGCCAGCAGCTTAGCGTATGGGGACAGTTCAGATACGCAGTATTTT. Its translation: CASSLAYGDSSDTQYF. The genes are TRBV7-6 and TRBJ2-3, with 7 bases matching TRBD1. The V gene's germline CDR1 is SGHVS and CDR2 FNYEAQ. The CDR3 loop spans 16 amino acids. With V trimmed by 0 bases and J by 4 bases, 7 bases remained unmatched.

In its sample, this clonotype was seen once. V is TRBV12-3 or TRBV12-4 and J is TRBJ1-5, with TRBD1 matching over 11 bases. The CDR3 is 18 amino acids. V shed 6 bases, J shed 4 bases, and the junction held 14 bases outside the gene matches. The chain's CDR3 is CASRPDRGRGLENQPQHF. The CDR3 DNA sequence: TGTGCCAGCAGGCCGGACAGGGGGCGCGGGTTGGAGAATCAGCCCCAGCATTTT.

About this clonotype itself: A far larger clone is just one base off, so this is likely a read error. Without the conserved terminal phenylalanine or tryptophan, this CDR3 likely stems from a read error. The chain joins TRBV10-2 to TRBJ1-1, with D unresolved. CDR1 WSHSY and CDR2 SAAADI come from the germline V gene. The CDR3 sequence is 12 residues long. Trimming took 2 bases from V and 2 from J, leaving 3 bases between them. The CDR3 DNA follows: TGCGCCAGCAGTGAGGGCAACACTGAAGCTTTCTCT. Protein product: CASSEGNTEAFS.

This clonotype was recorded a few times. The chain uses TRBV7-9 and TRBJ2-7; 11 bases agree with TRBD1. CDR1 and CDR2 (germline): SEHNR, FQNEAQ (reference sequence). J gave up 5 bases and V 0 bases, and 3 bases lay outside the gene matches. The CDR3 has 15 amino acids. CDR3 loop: CASSLARTGGHEQYV. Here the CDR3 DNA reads TGTGCCAGCAGCTTAGCCCGGACAGGGGGCCACGAGCAGTACGTC.

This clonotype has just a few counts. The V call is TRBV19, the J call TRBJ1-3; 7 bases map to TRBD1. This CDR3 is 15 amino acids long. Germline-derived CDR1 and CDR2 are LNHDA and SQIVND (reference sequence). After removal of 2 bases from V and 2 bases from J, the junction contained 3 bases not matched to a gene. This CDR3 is CASSITGTAGNTIYF. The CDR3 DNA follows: TGTGCCAGTAGTATAACCGGGACAGCTGGAAACACCATATATTTT.

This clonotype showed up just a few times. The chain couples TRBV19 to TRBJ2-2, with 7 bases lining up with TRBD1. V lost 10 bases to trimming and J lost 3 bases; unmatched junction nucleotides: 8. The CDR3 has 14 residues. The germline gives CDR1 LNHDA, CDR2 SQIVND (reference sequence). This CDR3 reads CATMTGSHTGELFF. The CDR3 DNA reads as TGTGCCACCATGACAGGGTCACACACCGGGGAGCTGTTTTTT.

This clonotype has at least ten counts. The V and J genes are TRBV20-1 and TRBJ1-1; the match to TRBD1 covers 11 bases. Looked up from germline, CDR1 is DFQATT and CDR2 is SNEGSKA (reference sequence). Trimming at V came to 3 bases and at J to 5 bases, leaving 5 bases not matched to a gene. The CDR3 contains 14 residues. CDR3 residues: CSARGTGGRTEAFF. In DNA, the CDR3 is TGCAGTGCTAGGGGGACAGGGGGAAGGACTGAAGCTTTCTTT.

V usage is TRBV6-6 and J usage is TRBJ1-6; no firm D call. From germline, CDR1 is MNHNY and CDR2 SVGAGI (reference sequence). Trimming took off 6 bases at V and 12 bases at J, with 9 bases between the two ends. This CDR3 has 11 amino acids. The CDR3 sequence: CASRDDLPLHF. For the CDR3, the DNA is TGTGCCAGCAGGGATGATTTACCCCTCCACTTT.

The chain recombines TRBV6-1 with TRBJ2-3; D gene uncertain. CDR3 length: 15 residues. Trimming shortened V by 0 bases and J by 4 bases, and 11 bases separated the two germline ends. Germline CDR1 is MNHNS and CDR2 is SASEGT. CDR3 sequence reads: CASSEARREADTQYF. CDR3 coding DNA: TGTGCCAGCAGTGAAGCGCGCCGTGAGGCAGATACGCAGTATTTT.

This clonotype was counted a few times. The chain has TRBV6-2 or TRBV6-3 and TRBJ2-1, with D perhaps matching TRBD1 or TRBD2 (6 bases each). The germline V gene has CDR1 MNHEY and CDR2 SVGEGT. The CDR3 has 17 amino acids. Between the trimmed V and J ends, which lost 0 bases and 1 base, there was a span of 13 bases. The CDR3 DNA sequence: TGTGCCAGCAGTTACTCGGAGGGGGGAGTTTCCTACAATGAGCAGTTCTTC. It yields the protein CASSYSEGGVSYNEQFF.

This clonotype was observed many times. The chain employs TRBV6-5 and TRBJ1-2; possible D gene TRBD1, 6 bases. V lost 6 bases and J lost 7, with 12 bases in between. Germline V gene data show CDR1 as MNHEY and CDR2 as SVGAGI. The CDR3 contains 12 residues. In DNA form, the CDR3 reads TGTGCCAGCAGATACAGGGAAATTGGCTACACCTTC. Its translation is CASRYREIGYTF.

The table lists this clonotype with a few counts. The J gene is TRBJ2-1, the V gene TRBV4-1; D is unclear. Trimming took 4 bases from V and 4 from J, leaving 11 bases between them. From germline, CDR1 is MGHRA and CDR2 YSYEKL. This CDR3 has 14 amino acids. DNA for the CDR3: TGCGCCAGCAGCCCCCCCGTGGGATACAATGAGCAGTTCTTC. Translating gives CASSPPVGYNEQFF.

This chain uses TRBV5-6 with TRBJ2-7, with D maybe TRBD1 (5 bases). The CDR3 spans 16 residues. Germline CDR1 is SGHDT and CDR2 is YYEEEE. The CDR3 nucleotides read TGTGTCAGCAGCTCCCTAGTCAGACAGTCGGCCTACGAGCAGTACGTC. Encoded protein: CVSSSLVRQSAYEQYV.

Here the CDR3 DNA reads TGTGCCAGCAGCTTAGGTTGGGGAATGAACACTGAAGCTTTCTTT. Amino acids: CASSLGWGMNTEAFF. The V call is TRBV7-9, the J call TRBJ1-1, with unresolved D. Trimming left V 1 base short and J 0 bases short, with 9 bases between. There are 15 residues in the CDR3. CDR1 and CDR2 from the germline V gene are SEHNR and FQNEAQ (reference sequence).

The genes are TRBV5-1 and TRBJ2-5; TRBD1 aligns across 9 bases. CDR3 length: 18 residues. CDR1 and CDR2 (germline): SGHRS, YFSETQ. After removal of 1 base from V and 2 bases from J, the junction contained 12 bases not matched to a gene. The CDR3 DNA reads TGCGCCAGCAGCTTGCCCCGTAAAGGACAGGGGCAACAAGAGACCCAGTACTTC. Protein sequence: CASSLPRKGQGQQETQYF.

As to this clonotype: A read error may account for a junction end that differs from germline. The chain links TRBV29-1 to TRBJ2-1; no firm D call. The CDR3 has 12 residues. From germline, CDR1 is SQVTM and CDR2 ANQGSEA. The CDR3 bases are TGCCGCGTTGATGTGGAGTACAATGAGCAGTTCTTC. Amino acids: CRVDVEYNEQFF.

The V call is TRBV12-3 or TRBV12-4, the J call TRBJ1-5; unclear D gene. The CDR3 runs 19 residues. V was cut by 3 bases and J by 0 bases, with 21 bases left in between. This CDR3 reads CASSFWVQQRNHSNQPQHF. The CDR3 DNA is TGTGCCAGCAGTTTCTGGGTCCAGCAACGGAACCATAGCAATCAGCCCCAGCATTTT.

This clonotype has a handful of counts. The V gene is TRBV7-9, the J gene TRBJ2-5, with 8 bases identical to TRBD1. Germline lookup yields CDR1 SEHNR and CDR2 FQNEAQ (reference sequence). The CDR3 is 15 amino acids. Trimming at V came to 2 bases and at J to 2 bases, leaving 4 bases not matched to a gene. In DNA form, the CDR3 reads TGTGCCAGCAGCTTAAGGGGACAGGAGCAAGAGACCCAGTACTTC. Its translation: CASSLRGQEQETQYF.

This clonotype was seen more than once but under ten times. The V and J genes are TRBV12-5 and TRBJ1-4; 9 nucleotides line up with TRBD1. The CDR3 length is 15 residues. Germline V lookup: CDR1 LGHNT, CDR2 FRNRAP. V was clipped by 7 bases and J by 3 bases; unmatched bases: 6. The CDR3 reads CASVTGGSSNEKLFF. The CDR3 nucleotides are TGTGCTAGTGTTACAGGGGGCAGCTCTAATGAAAAACTGTTTTTT. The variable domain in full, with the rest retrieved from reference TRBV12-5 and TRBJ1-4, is DARVTQTPRHKVTEMGQEVTMRCQPILGHNTVFWYRQTMMQGLELLAYFRNRAPLDDSGMPKDRFSAEMPDATLATLKIQPSEPRDSAVYFCASVTGGSSNEKLFFGSGTQLSVL.